This T cell receptor beta chain was captured by sequencing in a study of blood T cell repertoires in COVID-19 (dated by TCRdb to the early 2020s). Notes on the research overall: Samples from collaborators originated in the United States, Italy and Spain and spanned both the acute and convalescent phases of COVID-19. The prospective study material was composed of cDNA or gDNA derived from T cells, B-cell-depleted T cells, or PBMCs. Deeply sampled blood TCRbeta repertoires from subjects exposed to, actively infected with, or recovered from COVID-19 were included in the dataset. The repertoires were made available in a free public database intended to serve as a resource for research on the immune response to SARS-CoV-2. The samples were drawn from two sources: the first 160 participants of the ongoing ImmuneRACE study, and 1,200 or so subjects contributed by 6 global collaborators. Nearly every sample came with metadata listing a de-identified subject ID, COVID-19 status, age in years and sex. Where HLA class I and class II types were available, the types were taken from metadata supplied by the sample provider, not from assay-based typing.

Results the study describes overall, beyond this receptor: Clinical and demographic metadata were provided uncurated, with the amount varying by source and participant.

In Seattle, one collaborating source enrolled patients while the infection was active and tracked those patients longitudinally over the course of disease. Collaborating institutions collected whole blood in K2EDTA tubes following their own protocols. For TCRbeta analysis, collaborators shipped samples as frozen whole blood, isolated PBMCs, or DNA extracted from either of those sample types. The immunoSEQ Assay, a bias-controlled multiplex PCR, was used to amplify TCRbeta CDR3 regions from genomic DNA. The authors' pipeline ran thus. Nucleated cell counts per sample were estimated from amplification of reference gene primers within the assay. To quantify the absolute abundance of each unique TCRbeta CDR3 rearrangement, sequence reads were collapsed and filtered. For each sample, productive Simpson clonality was calculated as the square root of Simpson's diversity index across productive rearrangements. This is the immuneACCESS table as TCRdb keeps it, with only in-frame sequences that have V and J called. A part of the clones is gone; compared with another copy, unresolved V genes explain less than half, and the rest is unexplained. The V and J calls and clone size are taken from that table; D and trimming were inferred from the DNA. Counted in this sample were nearly 90,000 clones; about nine tenths of them appeared once. The ten top clones hold about 6.7% of the sample.

V trim: 4 bases; J trim: 8 bases; unmatched bases: 9. The germline V gene gives CDR1 as MGHDK and CDR2 as SYGVNS. The CDR3 spans 15 residues, from the cysteine through the phenylalanine. Only the CDR3 part of the read is kept: 45 bases, read in frame from the first base. As regards this clone: Its specific antigen is unknown. Per-nucleotide qualities are absent, and no much larger clonotype sits a single base away.

This receptor chain uses TRBV25-1 and TRBJ1-3; 9 junctional bases match TRBD1. What was sequenced was peripheral blood. The source is a man aged 18 to 29 with COVID-19, enrolled during active disease. The DNA sequence follows: TGTGCCAGCAGTGGCCGGGACAGGGAAGGGCACACCATATATTTT. The encoded protein is CASSGRDREGHTIYF.